This paragraph covers one T cell receptor beta chain sequence. Its antigen remains unknown. Its ends do not fully match the called genes, so a read error is possible. TCRdb re-called the 5' RACE reads through MiXCR, storing one row per CDR3 protein. The sample includes 150,000 to 200,000 distinct CDR3 sequences, 20% to 25% of them seen just once. These data come from a study of T-cell memory formation after mild COVID-19. Findings and caveats of the study: Clones that shrank (day 15 to 85) were balanced CD4/CD8, whereas later expanders leaned CD4+.

Germline CDR1 is KGHDR and CDR2 is SFDVKD. The CDR3 has 14 residues. The chain couples TRBV24-1 to TRBJ2-2; TRBD1 matches at 8 bases. The sequencing input was PBMCs or a T cell subset sorted from them (not recorded which). This receptor was taken from an adult woman who had mild COVID-19 (a few samples of this study predate the infection). Cell type and time point are not known. The DNA of the CDR3 is TGTGACACCAGTGTCGGACAGGGTTCCGGGGAGCTGTTTTTT. Translated: CDTSVGQGSGELFF.